Listed below are T cell receptor beta chains from one sample, sequenced in a study of T cell repertoires in cytomegalovirus infection. The antigens for these receptors are not known. In TCRdb, the reads were re-called with MiXCR into one record per CDR3 protein. The sample consists of a few hundred thousand distinct CDR3 sequences, about 25% of them appearing once. The input for sequencing was cultured PBMCs, taken from culture after CMV antigen stimulation. Source of these receptors: a human donor in good health (CMV status not recorded). Some clones in this sample may be carry-over from other donors' samples. Each CDR3 is given with its conserved first and last residue. D genes are given only for firm matches. The size entry is marked missing in some rows and otherwise reads once, few, many or a size class.

TRBV25-1	NA	TRBJ2-2	TRBD2	TGTGCCAGCAGTGCCCGGGCGGGAGGGTCTAGCGGGGAGCTGTTTTTT	CASSARAGGSSGELFF
TRBV5-4	NA	TRBJ2-5	NA	TGTGCCAGCAGCTCACTAGACCGGGAGACCCAGTACTTC	CASSSLDRETQYF
TRBV7-2	NA	TRBJ2-1	NA	TGTGCCAGCAGCTTAGATCCCCATTACAATGAGCAGTTCTTC	CASSLDPHYNEQFF
TRBV7-6	few	TRBJ2-3	NA	TGTGCTAGCAGCGCAGGGACTCGTAGCACAGATACGCAGTATTTT	CASSAGTRSTDTQYF
TRBV7-2	NA	TRBJ2-5	TRBD2	TGTGCCAGCAGCTCCAGCAGACTAGCGTCCCAAGAGACCCAGTACTTC	CASSSSRLASQETQYF
TRBV7-9	few	TRBJ2-2	NA	TGTGCCAGCAGCTTAGTGGCAGGGCCCGGGGAGCTGTTTTTT	CASSLVAGPGELFF
TRBV4-1	few	TRBJ1-6	TRBD1	TGCGCCAGCAGCCAAGATCATACGACAGGGGTGAATTCACCCCTCCACTTT	CASSQDHTTGVNSPLHF
TRBV14	NA	TRBJ1-5	NA	TGTGCCAGCAGCCAAGACGAGGGCGTATATAGCAATCCGCCCCAGCATTTT	CASSQDEGVYSNPPQHF
TRBV24-1	NA	TRBJ2-3	TRBD1	TGTGCCACCAGTGAAACGGGACAGATCTTAAGAACAGATACGCAGTATTTT	CATSETGQILRTDTQYF
TRBV19	NA	TRBJ1-1	NA	TGTGCCAGTAGTCCACGTCAGGATCGCACTGAAGCTTTCTTT	CASSPRQDRTEAFF
TRBV20-1	NA	TRBJ2-5	TRBD2	TGCAGTGCTAGAGGGACTAGCGGGGCCCCTCGGGAGACCCAGTACTTC	CSARGTSGAPRETQYF
TRBV12-3/TRBV12-4	few	TRBJ2-2	NA	TGTGCCAGCAGCCTGGACGGGAGGAACACCGGGGAGCTGTTTTTT	CASSLDGRNTGELFF
TRBV9	many	TRBJ1-4	NA	TGTGCCAGCAGCGGAGGGACCCTAGGGGATGAAAAACTGTTTTTT	CASSGGTLGDEKLFF
TRBV7-2	many	TRBJ2-7	NA	TGTGCCAGCAGCTTGCTTGCTTCCTACGAGCAGTACTTC	CASSLLASYEQYF
TRBV7-2	many	TRBJ2-6	NA	TGTGCCAGCGGCAATTCCGGGGCCAACGTCCTGACTTTC	CASGNSGANVLTF
TRBV7-2	many	TRBJ2-2	NA	TGTGCCAGCAGCTCCCGTTCAGGGACCGGGGAGCTGTTTTTT	CASSSRSGTGELFF
TRBV4-2	many	TRBJ1-2	TRBD1	TGTGCCAGCAGCCACGCCGAGGACAGGGCCTTTGGGGGCTACACCTTC	CASSHAEDRAFGGYTF
TRBV7-8	many	TRBJ2-3	TRBD2	TGTGCCAGCAGCGTGGGACTAGCGGGCTTCACAGATACGCAGTATTTT	CASSVGLAGFTDTQYF
TRBV19	many	TRBJ1-5	TRBD1	TGTGCCAGTAGCCCTACAGGGGATCAGCCCCAGCATTTT	CASSPTGDQPQHF
TRBV20-1	few	TRBJ1-1	NA	TGCAGTGCTAGTAACAGGGAAATTAATCTCCATTCCCCAGCTTTCTTT	CSASNREINLHSPAFF
TRBV5-6	NA	TRBJ2-5	NA	TGTGCCAGCAGTCAAACGACGGGACAAGAGACCCAGTACTTC	CASSQTTGQETQYF
TRBV6-2/TRBV6-3	few	TRBJ2-3	NA	TGTGCCAGCAGTTACACGAGGAGCCCAGATACGCAGTATTTT	CASSYTRSPDTQYF
TRBV7-2	few	TRBJ2-2	NA	TGTGCCAGCAGCCCTCGGGGCGGCACCGGGGAGCTGTTTTTT	CASSPRGGTGELFF
TRBV12-3/TRBV12-4	NA	TRBJ1-1	NA	TGTGCCAGCAGATCCGGGACGGTGAACACTGAAGCTTTCTTT	CASRSGTVNTEAFF
TRBV4-1	NA	TRBJ2-3	NA	TGCGCCAGCAGCCAAGCGGGAGCTACAGATACGCAGTATTTT	CASSQAGATDTQYF
TRBV10-3	many	TRBJ2-5	TRBD2	TGTGCCATCAGTACGGGACTAGCGGGAAGAGAGACCCAGTACTTC	CAISTGLAGRETQYF
TRBV6-2/TRBV6-3	few	TRBJ2-2	NA	TGTGCCAGCATTTCCTCGACAGTCTCGGGGGAGCTGTTTTTT	CASISSTVSGELFF
TRBV20-1	few	TRBJ2-1	TRBD2	TGCAGTGCTAGAGATCAAGGACTAGCGGGCCCTCCGGCGTACTTC	CSARDQGLAGPPAYF
TRBV7-2	few	TRBJ1-2	NA	TGTGCCAGCAGCTTACAGCCGGACAGCTATGGCTACACCTTC	CASSLQPDSYGYTF
TRBV28	few	TRBJ1-2	NA	TGTGCCAGCTGGGACCAAAGCTTCTCTGGCTACACCTTC	CASWDQSFSGYTF
TRBV7-2	few	TRBJ1-2	NA	TGTGCCAGCAGCCCAGTTTTTCTGGGCTACACCTTC	CASSPVFLGYTF
TRBV6-2/TRBV6-3	many	TRBJ2-1	TRBD2	TGTGCCAGCAGTTTCAAAGCGGGAGGGCGTTATGAGCAGTTCTTC	CASSFKAGGRYEQFF
TRBV11-2	medium-sized	TRBJ2-2	NA	TGTGCCAGCAGCTTAACTGACACCGGGGAGCTGTTTTTT	CASSLTDTGELFF
TRBV12-3/TRBV12-4	many	TRBJ1-6	NA	TGTGCCAGCAGTTTGGGTCGGAATAATTCACCCCTCCACTTT	CASSLGRNNSPLHF
TRBV9	NA	TRBJ1-2	NA	TGTGCCAGCAGCGTAGGGCAGGATTTTATCTATGGCTACACCTTC	CASSVGQDFIYGYTF
TRBV7-6	many	TRBJ2-3	TRBD2	TGTGCCAGCAGCCTAGCGGGGGGATTTAGCACAGATACGCAGTATTTT	CASSLAGGFSTDTQYF
TRBV7-6	NA	TRBJ2-5	NA	TGTGCCAGCAGCTTGTATCAGCAAGAGACCCAGTACTTC	CASSLYQQETQYF
TRBV27	once	TRBJ1-5	TRBD1	TGTGCCAGCAGTTTTTCCGGGACAGGGAGTACTCAGCCCCAGCATTTT	CASSFSGTGSTQPQHF